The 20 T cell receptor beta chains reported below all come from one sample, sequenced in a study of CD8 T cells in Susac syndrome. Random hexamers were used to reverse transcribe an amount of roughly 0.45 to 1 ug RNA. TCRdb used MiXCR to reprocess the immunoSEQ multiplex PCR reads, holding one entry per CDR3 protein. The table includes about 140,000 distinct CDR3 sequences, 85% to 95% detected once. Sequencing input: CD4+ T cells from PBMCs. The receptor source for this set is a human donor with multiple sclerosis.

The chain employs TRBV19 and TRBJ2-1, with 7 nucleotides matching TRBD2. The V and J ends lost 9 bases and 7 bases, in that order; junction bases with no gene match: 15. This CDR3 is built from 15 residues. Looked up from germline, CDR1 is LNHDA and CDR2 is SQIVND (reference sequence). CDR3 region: CASSRSGKSVNEQFF. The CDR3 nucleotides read TGTGCCAGCTCAAGAAGCGGGAAAAGCGTGAATGAGCAGTTCTTC.

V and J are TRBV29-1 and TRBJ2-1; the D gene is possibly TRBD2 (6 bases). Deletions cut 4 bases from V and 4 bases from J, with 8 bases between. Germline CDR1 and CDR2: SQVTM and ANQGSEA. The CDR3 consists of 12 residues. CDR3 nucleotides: TGCAGCGTTGGGGGAGGATACAATGAGCAGTTCTTC. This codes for CSVGGGYNEQFF.

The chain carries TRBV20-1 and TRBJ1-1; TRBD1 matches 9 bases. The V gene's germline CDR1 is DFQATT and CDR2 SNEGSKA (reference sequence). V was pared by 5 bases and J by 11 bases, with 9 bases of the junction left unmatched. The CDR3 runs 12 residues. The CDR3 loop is CSAPDRGRMAFF. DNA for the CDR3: TGCAGTGCTCCGGACAGGGGACGGATGGCTTTCTTT.

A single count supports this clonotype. The CDR3 region is CASSITGSRGTQYF. For the CDR3, the DNA is TGTGCCAGTAGTATTACAGGTTCTAGGGGTACGCAGTATTTT. The chain links TRBV19 to TRBJ2-3, with a possible D match to TRBD1 (5 bases). V was trimmed by 3 bases and J by 8 bases, leaving 15 bases between them. The length of the CDR3 is 14 residues. Germline CDR1 is LNHDA and CDR2 is SQIVND (reference sequence).

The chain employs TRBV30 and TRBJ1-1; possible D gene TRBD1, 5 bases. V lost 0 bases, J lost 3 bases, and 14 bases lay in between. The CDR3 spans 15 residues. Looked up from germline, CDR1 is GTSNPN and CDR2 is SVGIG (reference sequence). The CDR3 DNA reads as TGTGCCTGGAGTGTACAGAGACAGAAGGACACTGAAGCTTTCTTT. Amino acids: CAWSVQRQKDTEAFF.

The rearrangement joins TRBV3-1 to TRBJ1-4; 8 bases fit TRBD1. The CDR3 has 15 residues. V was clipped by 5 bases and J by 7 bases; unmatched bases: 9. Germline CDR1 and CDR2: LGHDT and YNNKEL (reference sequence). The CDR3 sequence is CASSVTTGAGEKLFF. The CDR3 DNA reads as TGTGCCAGCAGCGTTACGACAGGGGCGGGTGAAAAACTGTTTTTT.

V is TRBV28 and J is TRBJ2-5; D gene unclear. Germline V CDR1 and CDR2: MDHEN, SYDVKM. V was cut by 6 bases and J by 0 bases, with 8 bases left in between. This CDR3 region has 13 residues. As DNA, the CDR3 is TGTGCCAGCAGCCCAGAGTACCAAGAGACCCAGTACTTC. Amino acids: CASSPEYQETQYF.

The CDR3 region has the DNA TGTGCCTGGAGTGTTAGATCCTGGCGGAAGAACACCGGGGAGCTGTTTTTT. Translating it yields CAWSVRSWRKNTGELFF. The gene calls are TRBV30 and TRBJ2-2; D call uncertain. The CDR3 consists of 17 residues. Trimming removed 0 bases at V and 1 base at J, with 15 bases between. The V gene's germline CDR1 is GTSNPN and CDR2 SVGIG (reference sequence).

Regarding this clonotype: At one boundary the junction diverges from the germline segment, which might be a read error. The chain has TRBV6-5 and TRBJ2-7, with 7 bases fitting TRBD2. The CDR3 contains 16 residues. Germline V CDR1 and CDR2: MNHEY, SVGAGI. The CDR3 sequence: CASSYSGGSRGRELHF. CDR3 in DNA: TGTGCCAGCAGTTACTCGGGGGGTAGCCGAGGGCGGGAGCTGCACTTC.

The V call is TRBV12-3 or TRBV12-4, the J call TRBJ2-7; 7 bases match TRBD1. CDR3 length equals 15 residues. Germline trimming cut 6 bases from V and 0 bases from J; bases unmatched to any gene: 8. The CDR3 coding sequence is TGTGCCAGCAGCGCCGACAGGGTAAGCTCCTACGAGCAGTACTTC. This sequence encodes CASSADRVSSYEQYF.

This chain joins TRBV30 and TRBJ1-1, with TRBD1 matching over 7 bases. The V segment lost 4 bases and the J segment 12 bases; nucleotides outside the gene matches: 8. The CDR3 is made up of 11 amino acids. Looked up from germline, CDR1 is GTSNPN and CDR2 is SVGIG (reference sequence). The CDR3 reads CAWIEGGRPFF. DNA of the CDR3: TGTGCCTGGATCGAAGGGGGCAGACCTTTCTTT.

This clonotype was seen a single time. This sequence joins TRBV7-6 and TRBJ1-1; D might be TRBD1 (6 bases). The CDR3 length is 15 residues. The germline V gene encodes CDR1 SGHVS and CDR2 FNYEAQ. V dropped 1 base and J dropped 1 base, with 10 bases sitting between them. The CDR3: CASSLGSTGNTEAFF. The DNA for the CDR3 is TGTGCCAGCAGCTTAGGCTCGACAGGGAACACTGAAGCTTTCTTT. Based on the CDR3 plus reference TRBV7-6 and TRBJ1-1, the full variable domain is GAGVSQSPRYKVTKRGQDVALRCDPISGHVSLYWYRQALGQGPEFLTYFNYEAQQDKSGLPNDRFSAERPEGSISTLTIQRTEQRDSAMYRCASSLGSTGNTEAFFGQGTRLTVV.

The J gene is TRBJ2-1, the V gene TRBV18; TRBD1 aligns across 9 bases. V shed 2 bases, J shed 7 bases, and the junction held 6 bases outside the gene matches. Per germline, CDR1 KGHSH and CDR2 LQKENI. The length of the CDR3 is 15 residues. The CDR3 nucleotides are TGTGCCAGCTCACCAGTCACAGGGGGCAGAAATGAGCAGTTCTTC. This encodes CASSPVTGGRNEQFF.

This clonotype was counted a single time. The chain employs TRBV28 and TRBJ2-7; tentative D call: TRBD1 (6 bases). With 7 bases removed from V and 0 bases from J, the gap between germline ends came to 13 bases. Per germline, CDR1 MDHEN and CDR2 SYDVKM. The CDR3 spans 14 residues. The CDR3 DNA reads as TGTGCCAGCACCACACAGGGAGCCTCCTACGAGCAGTACTTC. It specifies CASTTQGASYEQYF.

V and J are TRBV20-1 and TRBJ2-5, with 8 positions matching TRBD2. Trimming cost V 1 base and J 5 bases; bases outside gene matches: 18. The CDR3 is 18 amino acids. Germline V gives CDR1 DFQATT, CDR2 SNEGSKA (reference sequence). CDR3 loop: CSARVLTGISGVLETQYF. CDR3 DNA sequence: TGCAGTGCTAGAGTGCTAACAGGGATTAGCGGGGTTCTTGAGACCCAGTACTTC.

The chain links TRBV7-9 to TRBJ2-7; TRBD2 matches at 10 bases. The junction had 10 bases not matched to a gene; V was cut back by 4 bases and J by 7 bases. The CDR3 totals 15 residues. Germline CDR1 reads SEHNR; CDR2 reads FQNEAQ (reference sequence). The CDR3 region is CASSSTLAGGGEQYF. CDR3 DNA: TGTGCCAGCAGCTCGACCTTAGCGGGAGGCGGGGAGCAGTACTTC.

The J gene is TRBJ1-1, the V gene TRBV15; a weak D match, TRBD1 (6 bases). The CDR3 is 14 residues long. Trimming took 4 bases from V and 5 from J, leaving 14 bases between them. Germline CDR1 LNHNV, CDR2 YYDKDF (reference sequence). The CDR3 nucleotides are TGTGCCACCAGCACCCGGACAGTCCGGACTGAAGCTTTCTTT. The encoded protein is CATSTRTVRTEAFF. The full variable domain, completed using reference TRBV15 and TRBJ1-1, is DAMVIQNPRYQVTQFGKPVTLSCSQTLNHNVMYWYQQKSSQAPKLLFHYYDKDFNNEADTPDNFQSRRPNTSFCFLDIRSPGLGDTAMYLCATSTRTVRTEAFFGQGTRLTVV.

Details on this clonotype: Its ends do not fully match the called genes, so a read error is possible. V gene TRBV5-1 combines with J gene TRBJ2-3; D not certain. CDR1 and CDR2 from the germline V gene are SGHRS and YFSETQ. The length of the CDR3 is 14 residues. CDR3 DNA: TGCGCCAGCAGCTCGAGTCCAGACAAGTTCACTACTACCTTT. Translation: CASSSSPDKFTTTF.

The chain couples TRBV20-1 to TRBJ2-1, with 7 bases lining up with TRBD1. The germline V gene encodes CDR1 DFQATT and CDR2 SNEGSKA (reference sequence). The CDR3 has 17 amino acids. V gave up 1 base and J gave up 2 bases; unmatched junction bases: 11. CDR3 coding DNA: TGCAGTGCTAGAGGCGATAGGGGACAGAGTACCTACAATGAGCAGTTCTTC. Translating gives CSARGDRGQSTYNEQFF.

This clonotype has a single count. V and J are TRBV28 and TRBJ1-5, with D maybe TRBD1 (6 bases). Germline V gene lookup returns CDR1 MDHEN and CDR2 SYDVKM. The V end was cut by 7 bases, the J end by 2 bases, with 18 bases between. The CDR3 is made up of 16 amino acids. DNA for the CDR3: TGTGCCAGCACCGGGAGGGGGAGTTTTGGCAATCAGCCCCAGCATTTT. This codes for CASTGRGSFGNQPQHF.